This TCR beta chain was found in a study of cytotoxic CD8 clonotypes in ibrutinib-treated CLL. With 4 bases clipped from V and 3 bases from J, the junction kept 6 bases outside the gene matches. Germline CDR1 reads LGHNA; CDR2 reads YSLEER. The CDR3 runs 15 residues. This clone was observed a few times. For TCR beta libraries, roughly 2 micrograms of genomic DNA were obtained from cryopreserved PBMCs. Generated by immunoSEQ multiplex PCR, the TCRdb table keeps only in-frame clones and is missing some. The repertoire includes around 310,000 clones, about 80% of them detected once, and about 6.3% sits in the top ten.

This sequence was found in a human donor with chronic lymphocytic leukemia. Sequencing was performed on PBMCs, taken before ibrutinib treatment. The chain recombines TRBV4-3 with TRBJ2-7; 10 bases align to TRBD2. DNA for the CDR3: TGCGCCAGCAGCCTGGATGCTAGCGGGAGCTACGAGCAGTACTTC. Translated, it gives CASSLDASGSYEQYF.